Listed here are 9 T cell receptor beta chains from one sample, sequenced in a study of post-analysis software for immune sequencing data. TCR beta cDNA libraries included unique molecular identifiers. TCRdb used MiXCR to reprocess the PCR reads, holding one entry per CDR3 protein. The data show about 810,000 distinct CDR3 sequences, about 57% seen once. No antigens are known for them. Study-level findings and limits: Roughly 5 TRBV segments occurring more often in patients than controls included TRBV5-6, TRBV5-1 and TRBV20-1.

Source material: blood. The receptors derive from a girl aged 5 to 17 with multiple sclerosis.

CDR3 sequence: CASSKAGTPWDGYTF. CDR3 coding DNA: TGTGCCAGCAGCAAAGCCGGGACACCATGGGACGGCTACACCTTC. The gene calls are TRBV7-9 and TRBJ1-2; tentatively, D is TRBD1 (6 bases). The V gene lost 5 bases and the J gene lost 8 bases, with 21 bases spanning the gap. Germline CDR1 SEHNR, CDR2 FQNEAQ (reference sequence). The CDR3 runs 15 residues.

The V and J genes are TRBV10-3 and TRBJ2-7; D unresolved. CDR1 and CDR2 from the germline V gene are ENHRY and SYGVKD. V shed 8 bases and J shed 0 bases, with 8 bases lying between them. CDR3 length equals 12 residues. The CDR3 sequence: CAISGPSYEQYF. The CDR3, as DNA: TGTGCCATCTCTGGACCCTCCTACGAGCAGTACTTC.

The CDR3 bases are TGCAGTGCTAGACCGACGGGCAGGGGGGGGTCCGAAAAACTGTTTTTT. This codes for CSARPTGRGGSEKLFF. The chain joins TRBV20-1 to TRBJ1-4; 7 nucleotides match TRBD1. Germline CDR1 is DFQATT and CDR2 is SNEGSKA (reference sequence). J was trimmed by 8 bases and V by 2 bases; bases with no gene match: 14. This CDR3 contains 16 residues.

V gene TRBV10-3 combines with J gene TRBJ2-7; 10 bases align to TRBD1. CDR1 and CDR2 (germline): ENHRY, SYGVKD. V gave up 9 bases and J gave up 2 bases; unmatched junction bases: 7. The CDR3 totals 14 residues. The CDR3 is CAIRDRGDTYEQYF. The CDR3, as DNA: TGTGCCATTAGGGACAGGGGAGACACCTACGAGCAGTACTTC.

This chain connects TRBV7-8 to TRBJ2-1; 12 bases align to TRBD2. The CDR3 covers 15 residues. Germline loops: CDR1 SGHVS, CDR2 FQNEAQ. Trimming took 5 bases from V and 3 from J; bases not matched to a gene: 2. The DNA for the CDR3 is TGTGCCAGCAGCCGACTAGCGGGAGTCTACAATGAGCAGTTCTTC. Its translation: CASSRLAGVYNEQFF.

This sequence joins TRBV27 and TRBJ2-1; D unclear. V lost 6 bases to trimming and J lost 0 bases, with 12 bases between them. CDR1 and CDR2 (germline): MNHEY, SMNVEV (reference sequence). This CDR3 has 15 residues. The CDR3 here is CASRRTASSYNEQFF. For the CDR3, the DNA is TGTGCCAGCAGGAGGACGGCGAGCTCCTACAATGAGCAGTTCTTC.

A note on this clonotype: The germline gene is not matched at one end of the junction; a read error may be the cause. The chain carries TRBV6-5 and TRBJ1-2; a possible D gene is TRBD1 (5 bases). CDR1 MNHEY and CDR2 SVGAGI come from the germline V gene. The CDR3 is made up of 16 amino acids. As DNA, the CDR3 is TGTGCCAGCAGTCACTCTCTGGGGGTATTCCTCTATGGCTACACCTTC. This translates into CASSHSLGVFLYGYTF.

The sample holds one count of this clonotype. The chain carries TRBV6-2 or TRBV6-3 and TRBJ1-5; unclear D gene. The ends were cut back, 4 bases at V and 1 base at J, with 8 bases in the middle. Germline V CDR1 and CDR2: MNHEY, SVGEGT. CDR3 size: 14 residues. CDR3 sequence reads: CASSSIASNQPQHF. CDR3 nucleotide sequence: TGTGCCAGCAGTTCCATCGCCAGCAATCAGCCCCAGCATTTT.

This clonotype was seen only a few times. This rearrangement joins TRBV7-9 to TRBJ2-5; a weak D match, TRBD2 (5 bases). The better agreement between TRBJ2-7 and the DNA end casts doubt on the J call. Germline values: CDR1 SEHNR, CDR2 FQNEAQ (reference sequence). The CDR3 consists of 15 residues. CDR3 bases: TGTGCCAGCAGGTTAACGGGGAAAAATACCTACGAGCAGTACTTC. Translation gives CASRLTGKNTYEQYF.